The clone carrying this T cell receptor (beta chain) was seen a handful of times. Its target is not known. The V end lost 0 bases, the J end lost 1 base, and 13 bases lay between the germline ends. The CDR3 length is 16 residues. Germline lookup yields CDR1 SGHRS and CDR2 YFSETQ. Primed by a sample-barcoded 5' primer and a J-beta primer mix, a second PCR proceeded for 7 to 11 cycles. Via MiXCR, TCRdb re-called the 5' RACE reads, giving one row per CDR3 protein. The repertoire holds some 780,000 distinct CDR3 sequences, approximately 60% seen once, with 20% to 30% in the top ten. The entry originates in a study of blood T cells in healthy people across ages. Study results and limitations: Donor CMV infection status was unknown, possibly confounding age-related changes in expanded clonotypes.

The gene calls are TRBV5-1 and TRBJ2-5; D tentatively reads TRBD1 or TRBD2 (6 bases each). The TCR originated in a man in his forties in good health. Sequencing used blood. CDR3 protein: CASSLGQGRLQETQYF. In DNA, the CDR3 is TGCGCCAGCAGCTTGGGCCAGGGGAGGCTCCAAGAGACCCAGTACTTC.